Listed below are T cell receptor beta chains from one sample, sequenced in a study of T cell responses to AZD1222 COVID-19 vaccine. Assay used: immunoSEQ multiplex PCR; TCRdb lists only in-frame clones, some missing. Of around 130,000 clones in the sample, 93% were seen once. Sample: peripheral blood, taken on day 0 of AZD1222 vaccination. These receptors were taken from an adult in good health. Each CDR3 is given with its conserved first and last residue. The D gene is left open where the match is weak. A clone size is listed for some rows: how often the clone was seen (once, few, many), or a class if it is expanded.

v_gene: TRBV30
abundance: -
d_gene: TRBD1
j_gene: TRBJ2-7
CDR3nt: TGTGCCTTGGGACAGGACAGCGAGCAGTACTTC
CDR3aa: CALGQDSEQYF

v_gene: TRBV3-1/TRBV3-2
abundance: -
d_gene: -
j_gene: TRBJ2-1
CDR3nt: TGTGCCAGCAGCCAAGGGGGGGCTTGGGGCAATGAGCAGTTCTTC
CDR3aa: CASSQGGAWGNEQFF

v_gene: TRBV27
abundance: -
d_gene: -
j_gene: TRBJ2-7
CDR3nt: TGTGCCAGCAGTTTTAAGTGGAGCAGCTCGGGCGAGCAGTACTTC
CDR3aa: CASSFKWSSSGEQYF

v_gene: TRBV28
abundance: -
d_gene: TRBD1
j_gene: TRBJ1-5
CDR3nt: TGTGCCAGCAGCCCCGACAGGGAGGGGCAGCCCCAGCATTTT
CDR3aa: CASSPDREGQPQHF

v_gene: TRBV29-1
abundance: once
d_gene: -
j_gene: TRBJ2-7
CDR3nt: TGCAGCGTTGAGGGCAGGGCCTACGAGCAGTACTTC
CDR3aa: CSVEGRAYEQYF

v_gene: TRBV19
abundance: -
d_gene: -
j_gene: TRBJ1-5
CDR3nt: TGTGCCAGTAGGACTTATAGCAATCAGCCCCAGCATTTT
CDR3aa: CASRTYSNQPQHF

v_gene: TRBV6-1
abundance: -
d_gene: -
j_gene: TRBJ1-3
CDR3nt: TGTGCCAGCACGGGGAGGGGCTCTGGAAACACCATATATTTT
CDR3aa: CASTGRGSGNTIYF

v_gene: TRBV29-1
abundance: -
d_gene: -
j_gene: TRBJ1-2
CDR3nt: TGCAGCGTTGAAGAAGGGGCCAGGGGATCCTATGGCTACACCTTC
CDR3aa: CSVEEGARGSYGYTF

v_gene: TRBV7-8
abundance: -
d_gene: -
j_gene: TRBJ1-1
CDR3nt: TGTGCCAGCAGCTTAGCGGGACATGCTAACACTGAAGCTTTCTTT
CDR3aa: CASSLAGHANTEAFF

v_gene: TRBV29-1
abundance: -
d_gene: TRBD1
j_gene: TRBJ2-7
CDR3nt: TGCAGCGTCGCGGGACAGGGGGCTTACGAGCAGTACTTC
CDR3aa: CSVAGQGAYEQYF

v_gene: TRBV19
abundance: -
d_gene: TRBD2
j_gene: TRBJ2-1
CDR3nt: TGTGCCAGTAGGACTAGCGGGTCCCCCTACAATGAGCAGTTCTTC
CDR3aa: CASRTSGSPYNEQFF

v_gene: TRBV14
abundance: -
d_gene: -
j_gene: TRBJ1-2
CDR3nt: TGTGCCAGCAGCCCAGACTCTAACTATGGCTACACCTTC
CDR3aa: CASSPDSNYGYTF

v_gene: TRBV6-2/TRBV6-3
abundance: -
d_gene: -
j_gene: TRBJ1-2
CDR3nt: TGTGCCAGCAGTTATTCCCCGCAGGGCGGGGATGGCTACACCTTC
CDR3aa: CASSYSPQGGDGYTF

v_gene: TRBV5-1
abundance: -
d_gene: TRBD1
j_gene: TRBJ2-7
CDR3nt: TGCGCCAGCAGCTTGACAGGGGGCGGCTACGAGCAGTACTTC
CDR3aa: CASSLTGGGYEQYF

v_gene: TRBV15
abundance: -
d_gene: -
j_gene: TRBJ1-1
CDR3nt: TGTGCCACCAGCAGAGAAACGGAGACCAACACTGAAGCTTTCTTT
CDR3aa: CATSRETETNTEAFF

v_gene: TRBV2
abundance: -
d_gene: -
j_gene: TRBJ1-3
CDR3nt: TGTGCCAGCAGGGAAGGACGGTTCTCTGGAAACACCATATATTTT
CDR3aa: CASREGRFSGNTIYF